Sequencing of this T cell receptor (beta chain) was carried out in a study of regulatory T cells in long-lasting Graves disease. Time point noted: persistent/refractory GD, antithyroid drugs over 5 years with positive TRAb. Extracted RNA from PBMCs served as the source of the TCR library. Only a few counts were recorded for this clonotype. This CDR3 comprises 14 residues. V dropped 9 bases and J dropped 3; count of bases not matched to a gene: 7. Germline CDR1 SNHLY, CDR2 FYNNEI. Building the TCR beta libraries relied on iRepertoire HTBI primers, and CDR3 regions underwent Arm-PCR. From the multiplex PCR reads, TCRdb called clonotypes with MiXCR, one entry per CDR3 protein. The data contain roughly 500,000 distinct CDR3 sequences, around a fifth of them seen just once; the ten biggest clones take up roughly 7%.

The source of this sequence is a female donor with Graves disease. The sequenced sample was peripheral blood mononuclear cells (PBMCs), obtained when the disease was refractory, from a patient treated with antithyroid drugs. The V and J genes are TRBV2 and TRBJ2-2; 7 bases align to TRBD1. The CDR3 nucleotides read TGTGCCAGTGCAGACAGGGTTCACACCGGGGAGCTGTTTTTT. Encoded protein: CASADRVHTGELFF.